A selection of T cell receptor beta chains follows, all from one sample in a study of cytomegalovirus exposure and HLA in healthy donors. TCRdb keeps only in-frame clones here, not all; method: immunoSEQ multiplex PCR. The top ten hold approximately 11% of the sample, which has 150,000 or so clones, around 75% seen once. Sequenced input: PBMCs. These receptors all stem from a young man in good health and CMV-seropositive. The CDR3 runs from the conserved cysteine through the conserved F or W. A D gene is named only where the DNA matches it firmly. A row's size may be missing; if present it is once, few, many or a size class.

V gene	clone size	J gene	D gene	CDR3 protein	CDR3 DNA
TRBV6-1	.	TRBJ1-5	.	CASGARGSNQPQHF	TGTGCCAGCGGAGCCCGAGGAAGCAATCAGCCCCAGCATTTT
TRBV10-3	.	TRBJ1-4	TRBD1	CAISDKPGQGDRLFF	TGTGCCATCAGTGATAAACCGGGACAGGGGGATCGACTGTTTTTT
TRBV6-1	few	TRBJ2-5	TRBD1	CASIRAGTAQETQYF	TGTGCCAGCATTAGAGCCGGGACAGCTCAAGAGACCCAGTACTTC
TRBV4-1	.	TRBJ2-5	TRBD2	CASSQGGLAGVETQYF	TGCGCCAGCAGCCAAGGGGGCCTAGCGGGTGTGGAGACCCAGTACTTC
TRBV19	.	TRBJ1-5	.	CASSFRSGEANNQPQHF	TGTGCCAGTAGTTTCAGGTCCGGGGAAGCTAACAATCAGCCCCAGCATTTT
TRBV14	.	TRBJ2-5	TRBD1	CASSRTGNQETQYF	TGTGCCAGCAGCCGGACAGGGAACCAAGAGACCCAGTACTTC
TRBV28	few	TRBJ2-7	TRBD2	CASSVGTSGSYEQYF	TGTGCCAGCAGTGTAGGGACTAGCGGGAGCTACGAGCAGTACTTC
TRBV6-1	.	TRBJ1-2	.	CASRPTGANYGYTF	TGTGCCAGCAGACCCACGGGGGCTAACTATGGCTACACCTTC
TRBV6-1	.	TRBJ2-4	.	CASSELAVLAKNIQYF	TGTGCCAGCAGTGAACTTGCGGTTTTGGCCAAAAACATTCAGTACTTC
TRBV6-4	.	TRBJ2-1	.	CASSDGAGEQFF	TGTGCCAGCAGTGACGGGGCCGGTGAGCAGTTCTTC
TRBV27	.	TRBJ2-7	.	CASSLSQGIAYEQYF	TGTGCCAGCAGTTTATCGCAGGGGATTGCCTACGAGCAGTACTTC
TRBV2	.	TRBJ1-5	.	CASKRQANQPQHF	TGTGCCAGCAAAAGACAGGCCAATCAGCCCCAGCATTTT
TRBV14	.	TRBJ2-3	.	CASSREARDTQYF	TGTGCCAGCAGCCGGGAGGCAAGAGATACGCAGTATTTT
TRBV9	.	TRBJ1-2	TRBD1	CASRDRTGHGYTF	TGTGCCAGCAGGGACCGGACAGGCCATGGCTACACCTTC
TRBV7-8	.	TRBJ2-7	TRBD1	CASSPDRASSYEQYF	TGTGCCAGCAGCCCCGACAGGGCAAGCTCCTACGAGCAGTACTTC
TRBV6-1	.	TRBJ2-3	TRBD2	CASSEYASGMLTDTQYF	TGTGCCAGCAGTGAATACGCTAGCGGGATGCTCACAGATACGCAGTATTTT
TRBV19	.	TRBJ2-7	.	CASRDGQSQYF	TGTGCCAGTAGGGATGGACAGAGCCAGTACTTC
TRBV4-1	.	TRBJ2-7	TRBD2	CASSQEAGLYEQYF	TGCGCCAGCAGCCAAGAAGCGGGACTCTACGAGCAGTACTTC
TRBV19	.	TRBJ2-7	TRBD1	CASKGTGEYEQYF	TGTGCCAGTAAAGGGACAGGGGAGTACGAGCAGTACTTC
TRBV15	.	TRBJ2-7	TRBD2	CATSSGTNSYEQYF	TGTGCCACCAGCAGTGGGACTAACTCCTACGAGCAGTACTTC
TRBV28	many	TRBJ1-4	.	CASSLGTRPGGEKLFF	TGTGCCAGCAGTTTAGGAACAAGGCCTGGAGGAGAAAAACTGTTTTTT
TRBV29-1	.	TRBJ1-2	TRBD1	CSVEERQGRLRYYTF	TGCAGCGTTGAAGAAAGACAGGGCCGCCTACGATATTACACCTTC
TRBV29-1	.	TRBJ2-5	.	CSVIRGGFQETQYF	TGCAGCGTTATCAGGGGCGGGTTCCAAGAGACCCAGTACTTC
TRBV29-1	.	TRBJ2-1	TRBD2	CSVEDTLAGGLGEQFF	TGCAGCGTTGAAGATACTCTAGCGGGAGGGCTGGGTGAGCAGTTCTTC
TRBV5-1	.	TRBJ2-3	TRBD2	CASSFSGGTTDTQYF	TGCGCCAGCAGCTTTTCGGGAGGAACCACAGATACGCAGTATTTT
TRBV6-1	.	TRBJ2-3	TRBD2	CASSRPGGRTDTQYF	TGTGCCAGCAGCAGGCCCGGCGGGAGGACAGATACGCAGTATTTT
TRBV5-4	once	TRBJ2-1	TRBD1	CASRRDRASDEQFF	TGTGCCAGCAGACGGGACAGGGCCTCCGATGAGCAGTTCTTC
TRBV6-6	once	TRBJ1-1	TRBD1	CASIPGGLNTEAFF	TGTGCCAGCATTCCAGGGGGTTTGAACACTGAAGCTTTCTTT
TRBV25-1	few	TRBJ1-1	.	CASSESVYTEAFF	TGTGCCAGCAGTGAATCAGTCTACACTGAAGCTTTCTTT
TRBV27	.	TRBJ1-1	.	CASSLLLNTEAFF	TGTGCCAGCAGTCTACTCCTGAACACTGAAGCTTTCTTT
TRBV6-6	.	TRBJ1-5	.	CASSHIGQINQPQHF	TGTGCCAGCAGTCACATTGGACAGATCAATCAGCCCCAGCATTTT
TRBV19	.	TRBJ2-7	TRBD2	CASSIGDSGRPTGHEQYF	TGTGCCAGTAGTATAGGTGATAGCGGGAGGCCCACAGGCCACGAGCAGTACTTC
TRBV7-2	.	TRBJ2-7	.	CSSSSRVARSYEQYF	TGTTCCAGCAGCTCCCGGGTAGCGCGATCCTACGAGCAGTACTTC
TRBV7-2	once	TRBJ2-3	.	CASSEDNIDTQYF	TGTGCCAGCAGCGAGGACAATATAGATACGCAGTATTTT
TRBV7-3	.	TRBJ2-7	.	CASSFIQGYEQYF	TGTGCCAGCAGCTTCATACAGGGCTACGAGCAGTACTTC
TRBV6-1	.	TRBJ1-1	.	CASSDIQTPNTEAFF	TGTGCCAGCAGTGATATACAGACACCGAACACTGAAGCTTTCTTT
TRBV4-2	.	TRBJ2-1	.	CASSQGGIWTEGNEQFF	TGTGCCAGCAGCCAAGGGGGGATTTGGACGGAGGGGAATGAGCAGTTCTTC
TRBV13	.	TRBJ2-1	TRBD2	CASSSRSGSVHNEQFF	TGTGCCAGCAGCTCCCGTAGCGGGAGTGTGCACAATGAGCAGTTCTTC
TRBV28	.	TRBJ2-7	.	CASRDTALTYEQYF	TGTGCCAGCAGAGACACGGCCCTAACCTACGAGCAGTACTTC
TRBV30	.	TRBJ1-4	TRBD1	CAWSNRGTGEKLFF	TGTGCCTGGTCGAACAGGGGGACGGGTGAAAAACTGTTTTTT
TRBV5-6	.	TRBJ1-1	.	CASSLGGRSAPPWNTEAFF	TGTGCCAGCAGCTTGGGCGGCCGATCTGCGCCTCCCTGGAACACTGAAGCTTTCTTT
TRBV9	.	TRBJ2-3	.	CASAMGPARGFGTDTQYF	TGTGCCAGCGCCATGGGCCCTGCAAGGGGTTTTGGCACAGATACGCAGTATTTT
TRBV6-1	.	TRBJ1-1	.	CASSAGGTGNTEAFF	TGTGCCAGCAGTGCTGGAGGGACGGGGAACACTGAAGCTTTCTTT
TRBV11-3	.	TRBJ2-1	TRBD1	CASSLGVDRGFDEQFF	TGTGCCAGCAGCTTAGGTGTCGACAGGGGTTTCGATGAGCAGTTCTTC
TRBV7-9	.	TRBJ2-2	TRBD2	CASSRGRAYAGELFF	TGTGCCAGCAGCCGTGGGAGGGCTTACGCCGGGGAGCTGTTTTTT
TRBV5-1	.	TRBJ2-1	TRBD2	CASSSSGAGNEQFF	TGCGCCAGCAGTTCTAGCGGGGCGGGGAATGAGCAGTTCTTC
TRBV2	.	TRBJ2-7	TRBD2	CASRGLAGDYEQYF	TGTGCCAGCCGAGGGCTAGCGGGAGACTACGAGCAGTACTTC
TRBV28	once	TRBJ1-5	.	CASSPGTLLNQPQHF	TGTGCCAGCAGTCCCGGGACACTTCTCAATCAGCCCCAGCATTTT
TRBV7-2	.	TRBJ2-3	.	CASSLDRSSTDTQYF	TGTGCCAGCAGCTTGGACAGATCTAGCACAGATACGCAGTATTTT
TRBV30	.	TRBJ1-3	TRBD1	CAWTPMRQGNTIYF	TGTGCCTGGACCCCCATGAGACAGGGGAACACCATATATTTT
TRBV9	.	TRBJ2-2	.	CASSVTLNTGELFF	TGTGCCAGCAGCGTAACTCTTAACACCGGGGAGCTGTTTTTT
TRBV7-9	.	TRBJ2-1	.	CASSLALGLHLYNEQFF	TGTGCCAGCAGCTTAGCCCTGGGACTCCACCTCTACAATGAGCAGTTCTTC
TRBV2	.	TRBJ2-1	TRBD1	CASKQGKGNEQFF	TGTGCCAGCAAACAGGGGAAGGGCAATGAGCAGTTCTTC
TRBV28	.	TRBJ2-7	TRBD2	CASRLADPYEQYF	TGTGCCAGCAGGCTAGCGGACCCCTACGAGCAGTACTTC